Presented here are 28 T cell receptor beta chains from one specimen sequenced in a study of identical twins. TCRdb recomputed calls from the 5' RACE reads with MiXCR, one row per CDR3 protein. The table shows approximately 490,000 distinct CDR3 sequences, with 20% to 25% occurring only once. This same sample was also part of a study on yellow fever vaccine responses in identical twins.

Sequencing was performed on CD4+ T cells sorted from blood. All receptors derive from a woman between 18 and 30 years old in good health.

This clonotype has only a few counts. The chain couples TRBV6-2 or TRBV6-3 to TRBJ2-2, with TRBD2 as a possible D gene (5 bases). The CDR3 totals 16 residues. The germline gives CDR1 MNHEY, CDR2 SVGEGT. V gave up 7 bases and J gave up 0 bases, with 15 bases separating them. The CDR3 protein is CASTRMTTANTGELFF. CDR3 coding DNA: TGTGCCAGCACCAGAATGACTACCGCGAACACCGGGGAGCTGTTTTTT.

The chain employs TRBV29-1 and TRBJ2-4; D remains unclear. This CDR3 is built from 15 residues. Trimming shortened V by 4 bases and J by 0 bases, and 13 bases separated the two germline ends. Germline V lookup: CDR1 SQVTM, CDR2 ANQGSEA. CDR3 DNA sequence: TGCAGCGTTGTTTTAGCTCCCGGAGCCAAAAACATTCAGTACTTC. Its translation is CSVVLAPGAKNIQYF.

This chain links TRBV7-8 with TRBJ1-5; 8 bases are shared with TRBD1. The ends lost 5 bases at V and 2 bases at J; junction bases unmatched: 5. CDR1 and CDR2 (germline): SGHVS, FQNEAQ. This CDR3 has 15 amino acids. The chain's CDR3 is CASSIQGAGNQPQHF. The DNA of the CDR3 is TGTGCCAGCAGCATCCAGGGGGCAGGCAATCAGCCCCAGCATTTT.

The chain combines TRBV19 with TRBJ1-4; TRBD1 matches at 8 bases. The junction had 7 bases not matched to a gene; V was cut back by 6 bases and J by 4 bases. This CDR3 has 15 residues. Germline CDR1 is LNHDA and CDR2 is SQIVND (reference sequence). The CDR3 region has the DNA TGTGCCAGTAGGCATAACAGGGGGTTTAATGAAAAACTGTTTTTT. It yields the protein CASRHNRGFNEKLFF.

This clonotype has only a few counts. The chain couples TRBV6-1 to TRBJ2-7; D may be TRBD2 (5 bases). Germline assignment: CDR1 MNHNS and CDR2 SASEGT. The CDR3 runs to 13 residues. V was shortened by 4 bases and J by 7 bases, with 14 bases between the two germline ends. The CDR3 is CASSATGELEQYV. CDR3 bases: TGTGCCAGCAGTGCAACCGGGGAGCTGGAGCAGTACGTC.

This chain joins TRBV9 and TRBJ2-6; 7 bases are shared with TRBD1. This CDR3 spans 15 amino acids. V trimming: 3 bases; J trimming: 2 bases; junction bases outside the gene matches: 2. Germline V lookup: CDR1 SGDLS, CDR2 YYNGEE. The CDR3 protein is CASSATGAGANVLTF. The CDR3 DNA sequence: TGTGCCAGCAGCGCCACAGGGGCTGGGGCCAACGTCCTGACTTTC. The complete variable domain, with remaining parts taken from reference TRBV9 and TRBJ2-6, reads DSGVTQTPKHLITATGQRVTLRCSPRSGDLSVYWYQQSLDQGLQFLIQYYNGEERAKGNILERFSAQQFPDLHSELNLSSLELGDSALYFCASSATGAGANVLTFGAGSRLTVL.

This clonotype was found a few times. The V gene is TRBV10-3, the J gene TRBJ2-1; no clear D gene. V lost 4 bases to trimming and J lost 7 bases, with 17 bases between them. Germline loops: CDR1 ENHRY, CDR2 SYGVKD. The CDR3 spans 15 residues. CDR3 residues: CAISGVASTTNEQFF. The CDR3, as DNA: TGTGCCATCAGTGGAGTAGCCTCAACTACGAATGAGCAGTTCTTC.

This sequence joins TRBV24-1 and TRBJ2-7, with TRBD1 identical over 9 bases. The CDR3 consists of 15 residues. Per germline, CDR1 KGHDR and CDR2 SFDVKD. J was trimmed by 3 bases and V by 4 bases; bases with no gene match: 6. This chain's CDR3 is CATSETGTGIYEQYF. CDR3 sequence (DNA): TGTGCCACCAGTGAAACCGGGACAGGGATCTACGAGCAGTACTTC.

The chain carries TRBV6-2 or TRBV6-3 and TRBJ1-1; no definite D call. Trimming left V 6 bases short and J 1 base short, with 18 bases between. From germline, CDR1 is MNHEY and CDR2 SVGEGT. The CDR3 runs 16 residues. CDR3 in DNA: TGTGCCAGCAGACTGGTGGAGGGAGGCGGGAACACTGAAGCTTTCTTT. This gives the protein CASRLVEGGGNTEAFF.

The V and J genes are TRBV12-3 or TRBV12-4 and TRBJ1-1; the match to TRBD1 covers 8 bases. V shed 6 bases, J shed 4 bases, and the junction held 4 bases outside the gene matches. The CDR3 is 13 amino acids. CDR3 sequence: CASRSGQGTEAFF. CDR3 nucleotides: TGTGCCAGCAGGTCCGGACAGGGCACTGAAGCTTTCTTT.

This clonotype was counted between two and nine times. V is TRBV20-1 and J is TRBJ2-5, with D hard to call. CDR3 length: 13 residues. Trimming stripped 5 bases from V and 0 bases from J, with 10 bases between. Per the germline V gene, CDR1 is DFQATT and CDR2 is SNEGSKA (reference sequence). The CDR3 sequence: CSAHAPNQETQYF. The CDR3 DNA sequence: TGCAGTGCTCACGCCCCTAACCAAGAGACCCAGTACTTC.

The chain's CDR3 is CASSPNWGQMNTEAFF. Written as DNA, the CDR3 is TGTGCCAGCAGCCCTAACTGGGGACAGATGAACACTGAAGCTTTCTTT. This chain uses TRBV7-2 with TRBJ1-1, with 7 bases aligning to TRBD1. The CDR3 extends over 16 amino acids. The germline V gene encodes CDR1 SGHTA and CDR2 FQGNSA. V lost 5 bases, J lost 0 bases, and 9 bases stayed unmatched.

This clonotype was counted only a few times. The V gene is TRBV5-1, the J gene TRBJ2-1; either TRBD1 or TRBD2 may fit D (5 bases each). V was cut by 4 bases and J by 8 bases, with 13 bases left in between. The CDR3 consists of 13 residues. The germline V gene has CDR1 SGHRS and CDR2 YFSETQ. The CDR3 DNA follows: TGCGCCAGCAGCATTCTAGTGGGGGATGAGCAGTTCTTC. Amino acids: CASSILVGDEQFF.

This clonotype was counted a few times. This chain links TRBV6-1 with TRBJ1-6, with D possibly being TRBD1 (5 bases). The CDR3 spans 15 residues. Germline CDR1 reads MNHNS; CDR2 reads SASEGT. The germline V and J ends were trimmed by 1 base and 8 bases, with 12 bases remaining between them. The CDR3 here is CASSEGGRNYSPLHF. The CDR3 DNA follows: TGTGCCAGCAGTGAAGGGGGACGGAATTATTCACCCCTCCACTTT.

This chain joins TRBV5-1 and TRBJ2-1; 9 bases match TRBD2. This CDR3 is built from 16 residues. The germline V gene encodes CDR1 SGHRS and CDR2 YFSETQ. Trimming took 4 bases from V and 8 from J; bases not matched to a gene: 13. The CDR3 nucleotides are TGCGCCAGCAGCCCGCCGGTTAGCGGGGGATGGGATGAGCAGTTCTTC. As protein: CASSPPVSGGWDEQFF.

This chain joins TRBV5-1 and TRBJ2-7, with TRBD2 matching 12 bases. The ends lost 0 bases at V and 3 bases at J; junction bases unmatched: 4. This CDR3 spans 16 amino acids. Germline loops: CDR1 SGHRS, CDR2 YFSETQ. CDR3: CASSLGTSGNSYEQYF. As DNA, the CDR3 is TGCGCCAGCAGCTTGGGGACTAGCGGGAATAGCTACGAGCAGTACTTC.

There are a few counts of this clonotype. The chain uses TRBV5-1 and TRBJ2-5; 8 bases match TRBD1. This CDR3 contains 18 residues. V lost 4 bases, J lost 1 base, and 15 bases stayed unmatched. Germline V CDR1 and CDR2: SGHRS, YFSETQ. For the CDR3, the DNA is TGCGCCAGCAGCAGACTTCCATCAGGACAGGGTCCCCAAGAGACCCAGTACTTC. Translation gives CASSRLPSGQGPQETQYF.

This clonotype showed up just a few times. The J gene is TRBJ2-5, the V gene TRBV20-1; no reliable D call. There are 11 residues in the CDR3. Trimming stripped 4 bases from V and 5 bases from J, with 8 bases between. Per germline, CDR1 DFQATT and CDR2 SNEGSKA (reference sequence). The CDR3 region has the DNA TGCAGTGCTATTAGTTGGGAGACCCAGTACTTC. Protein product: CSAISWETQYF.

The chain combines TRBV28 with TRBJ2-7; tentative D call: TRBD1 (6 bases). The V gene lost 5 bases and the J gene lost 3 bases, with 14 bases spanning the gap. This CDR3 contains 14 residues. Germline V gene data show CDR1 as MDHEN and CDR2 as SYDVKM. CDR3 coding DNA: TGTGCCAGCAGTCGTCCGGGACATAGCTACGAGCAGTACGTC. It specifies CASSRPGHSYEQYV.

This clonotype has more than one count but fewer than ten. This chain joins TRBV29-1 and TRBJ2-5; D uncertain. Germline assignment: CDR1 SQVTM and CDR2 ANQGSEA. The CDR3 contains 12 residues. With 4 bases removed from V and 1 base from J, the gap between germline ends came to 7 bases. This CDR3 is CSVGKGQETQYF. The CDR3 DNA follows: TGCAGCGTTGGTAAAGGCCAAGAGACCCAGTACTTC.

This clonotype was detected a few times. The chain joins TRBV7-9 to TRBJ2-3, with TRBD1 matching 8 bases. V lost 5 bases and J lost 4; bases outside the gene matches: 5. The CDR3 runs to 14 residues. Germline CDR1 SEHNR, CDR2 FQNEAQ (reference sequence). CDR3: CASSTQDRADTQYF. The CDR3 nucleotides are TGTGCCAGCAGCACCCAGGACAGGGCAGATACGCAGTATTTT.

The V call is TRBV12-3 or TRBV12-4, the J call TRBJ1-4, with D perhaps matching TRBD1 (5 bases). The germline V and J ends were trimmed by 7 bases and 8 bases, with 20 bases remaining between them. The CDR3 length is 15 residues. The CDR3 is CASKPQGEGKEKLFF. Written as DNA, the CDR3 is TGTGCCAGCAAACCCCAAGGGGAGGGAAAGGAAAAACTGTTTTTT.

This clonotype was observed a single time. This chain connects TRBV6-1 to TRBJ2-3; 8 bases match TRBD2. The length of the CDR3 is 15 residues. The J segment lost 3 bases and the V segment lost 7 bases, leaving 9 bases of the junction unmatched. Germline CDR1 reads MNHNS; CDR2 reads SASEGT. The CDR3 nucleotides are TGTGCCAGCATCCGGACTAGCCGGGTGACAGATACGCAGTATTTT. It is translated as CASIRTSRVTDTQYF.

The chain recombines TRBV20-1 with TRBJ2-7; 9 bases agree with TRBD1. The CDR3 consists of 17 residues. After removal of 0 bases from V and 7 bases from J, the junction contained 16 bases not matched to a gene. Per the germline V gene, CDR1 is DFQATT and CDR2 is SNEGSKA (reference sequence). The CDR3 protein is CSARDSSTGTGFREQYF. The CDR3 bases are TGCAGTGCTAGAGATTCGTCGACCGGGACAGGGTTTAGGGAGCAGTACTTC.

The chain has TRBV5-1 and TRBJ2-5; 8 nucleotides line up with TRBD1. Losses at the gene ends were 4 bases for V and 4 bases for J; bases not matched to a gene: 15. Germline V gene lookup returns CDR1 SGHRS and CDR2 YFSETQ. The length of the CDR3 is 17 residues. The CDR3 coding sequence is TGCGCCAGCAGCGGACGAGCAGGACAGGGTCTCCGAGAGACCCAGTACTTC. As protein: CASSGRAGQGLRETQYF. Drawing the rest from reference TRBV5-1 and TRBJ2-5, the complete variable domain is KAGVTQTPRYLIKTRGQQVTLSCSPISGHRSVSWYQQTPGQGLQFLFEYFSETQRNKGNFPGRFSGRQFSNSRSEMNVSTLELGDSALYLCASSGRAGQGLRETQYFGPGTRLLVL.

J is TRBJ2-3 and V is TRBV29-1; tentative D call: TRBD2 (6 bases). Germline values: CDR1 SQVTM, CDR2 ANQGSEA. CDR3 size: 13 residues. V dropped 3 bases and J dropped 5 bases, with 12 bases sitting between them. The CDR3 DNA follows: TGCAGCGTTGACCGGGAGATGCGAGATACGCAGTATTTT. Encoded protein: CSVDREMRDTQYF.

The chain links TRBV20-1 to TRBJ1-2; the D gene is possibly TRBD1 (5 bases). V lost 0 bases to trimming and J lost 4 bases, with 12 bases between them. The CDR3 loop spans 14 amino acids. Germline CDR1 DFQATT, CDR2 SNEGSKA (reference sequence). CDR3 in amino acids: CSARDLGPIYGYTF. DNA of the CDR3: TGCAGTGCTAGAGATTTGGGACCGATCTATGGCTACACCTTC.

There are a few counts of this clonotype. This chain connects TRBV2 to TRBJ1-2; D gene uncertain. Trimming left V 6 bases short and J 1 base short, with 6 bases between. Germline CDR1 reads SNHLY; CDR2 reads FYNNEI. The CDR3 runs 12 residues. As DNA, the CDR3 is TGTGCCAGCAGCTTTAATAACTATGGCTACACCTTC. Translating gives CASSFNNYGYTF.